This T cell receptor (beta chain) derives from a study of blood T cell repertoires in COVID-19. Using immunoSEQ multiplex PCR, the repertoire was profiled, and TCRdb retains in-frame clones only, with some absent. The sample gives just over 250,000 clones, approximately 91% of which show up once; around 2.6% is in the top ten. Germline V gene data show CDR1 as SGDLS and CDR2 as YYNGEE. The CDR3 runs 16 residues. V lost 3 bases and J 0 bases, leaving 13 bases between the germline ends. The V gene is TRBV9, the J gene TRBJ2-1, with a possible D match to TRBD1 (8 bases). Sequenced sample: peripheral blood. This clonotype originated in a person under 35 with COVID-19, enrolled during active disease. The CDR3, as DNA: TGTGCCAGCAGCGCCACAGGGGGGGGCTCCTACAATGAGCAGTTCTTC. This codes for CASSATGGGSYNEQFF.